These 22 T cell receptor beta chains came from one sample sequenced in a study of T-cell memory formation after mild COVID-19 listed by TCRdb under 2021. Preparation of the library involved 5' RACE. TCRdb lists the instrument as Illumina NovaSeq 6000. Using fastp trimming at Q25 and MiXCR clonotype assembly, TCRdb reanalyzed the public sequencing data and kept in-frame beta chains. Here each entry gathers all rows of one CDR3 protein and keeps the most common genes and DNA. Across this sample there are fewer than 150,000 distinct CDR3 sequences, with 5% to 6.5% seen only once. Approximately 2% of the sample lies in the top ten. Sequences were obtained from PBMCs or a T cell subset sorted from them (not recorded which). These receptor sequences come from an adult woman who had mild COVID-19 (a few samples of this study predate the infection). The sample titles of this study are shuffled in the database, so cell type and time point are left out; the donor was told from shared clones.

This clonotype was picked up many times. The chain recombines TRBV15 with TRBJ2-1; no clear D gene. V lost 4 bases to trimming and J lost 6 bases, with 10 bases between them. The germline CDR1 and CDR2 sequences are LNHNV and YYDKDF (reference sequence). This CDR3 is built from 13 residues. The CDR3 region is CATSTGRLNEQFF. CDR3 DNA sequence: TGTGCCACCAGCACCGGGCGGCTCAATGAGCAGTTCTTC.

This clonotype was detected ten times or more. This chain links TRBV4-2 with TRBJ2-3; TRBD1 matches 11 bases. This CDR3 is 13 amino acids long. The germline gives CDR1 LGHNA, CDR2 YNFKEQ. Trimming took 0 bases from V and 15 from J; bases not matched to a gene: 5. The CDR3 spells CASSQDAGTGGYF. CDR3 DNA: TGTGCCAGCAGCCAAGACGCCGGGACAGGGGGATATTTT.

In its sample, this clonotype was seen a few times. The V and J genes are TRBV3-1 and TRBJ1-5; TRBD1 agrees at 7 bases. CDR1 and CDR2 from the germline V gene are LGHDT and YNNKEL (reference sequence). V gave up 5 bases and J gave up 2 bases; unmatched junction bases: 6. CDR3 length: 15 amino acids. This CDR3 is CASSSTGQGNQPQHF. The CDR3 DNA is TGTGCCAGCAGCTCCACTGGACAGGGCAATCAGCCCCAGCATTTT. The entire variable domain, with the rest obtained from reference TRBV3-1 and TRBJ1-5, is as follows: DTAVSQTPKYLVTQMGNDKSIKCEQNLGHDTMYWYKQDSKKFLKIMFSYNNKELIINETVPNRFSPKSPDKAHLNLHINSLELGDSAVYFCASSSTGQGNQPQHFGDGTRLSIL.

The table lists this clonotype with a few counts. This sequence joins TRBV29-1 and TRBJ2-5, with D unresolved. Germline assignment: CDR1 SQVTM and CDR2 ANQGSEA. The CDR3 runs 14 residues. Trimming removed 4 bases at V and 0 bases at J, with 12 bases between. The CDR3 protein is CSVAQSHHQETQYF. Written as DNA, the CDR3 is TGCAGCGTTGCCCAATCACATCACCAAGAGACCCAGTACTTC.

In this sample, this clonotype turned up a few times. The gene calls are TRBV6-1 and TRBJ2-3; D is perhaps TRBD2 (7 bases). The V end lost 6 bases, the J end lost 1 base, and 20 bases lay between the germline ends. CDR3 length: 17 amino acids. The V gene's germline CDR1 is MNHNS and CDR2 SASEGT. Here the CDR3 DNA reads TGTGCCAGCAGGTGGAGGGGGGGCGGAGAGGGCACAGATACGCAGTATTTT. Encoded protein: CASRWRGGGEGTDTQYF.

This clonotype occurred a few times. This chain's CDR3 is CSASGFYKGATYNEQFF. The CDR3 DNA reads as TGCAGTGCTAGTGGTTTCTATAAGGGGGCGACCTACAATGAGCAGTTCTTC. V usage is TRBV20-1 and J usage is TRBJ2-1; TRBD1 aligns across 7 bases. Germline trimming cut 3 bases from V and 2 bases from J; bases unmatched to any gene: 13. The CDR3 length is 17 residues. CDR1 is DFQATT, CDR2 SNEGSKA, per germline (reference sequence).

This clonotype was seen only a few times. The J gene is TRBJ2-1, the V gene TRBV18, with 14 bases aligning to TRBD2. The CDR3 totals 20 residues. Trimming at V came to 0 bases and at J to 0 bases, leaving 7 bases not matched to a gene. The germline V gene has CDR1 KGHSH and CDR2 LQKENI. The CDR3 here is CASSPPMGLAGESSYNEQFF. CDR3 DNA: TGTGCCAGCTCACCACCGATGGGACTAGCGGGAGAAAGCTCCTACAATGAGCAGTTCTTC.

This clonotype appeared a few times. The rearrangement uses TRBV2 and TRBJ2-5; either TRBD1 or TRBD2 may fit D (7 bases each). Between the trimmed V and J ends, which lost 5 bases and 6 bases, there was a span of 16 bases. The CDR3 consists of 14 residues. Germline V CDR1 and CDR2: SNHLY, FYNNEI. The CDR3 reads CASSWGGGRKTQYF. The CDR3 nucleotides read TGTGCCAGCAGTTGGGGAGGGGGCAGAAAGACCCAGTACTTC.

This clonotype turned up a few times. The chain is built from TRBV6-2 or TRBV6-3 and TRBJ2-1, with 8 bases fitting TRBD2. This CDR3 has 15 residues. V was clipped by 0 bases and J by 9 bases; unmatched bases: 7. The germline V gene encodes CDR1 MNHEY and CDR2 SVGEGT. As DNA, the CDR3 is TGTGCCAGCAGTTACTCGAGCCAGCGGGAGCTTGAGCAGTTCTTC. This sequence encodes CASSYSSQRELEQFF.

The sample holds a few counts of this clonotype. The chain is built from TRBV28 and TRBJ1-1; D is uncertain. Germline CDR1 reads MDHEN; CDR2 reads SYDVKM. V was shortened by 5 bases and J by 2 bases, with 15 bases between the two germline ends. The CDR3 sequence is 15 residues long. The CDR3 is CASSPVGLANTEAFF. The CDR3 DNA follows: TGTGCCAGCAGTCCAGTTGGGCTAGCAAACACTGAAGCTTTCTTT.

This clonotype was seen at least ten times. The chain uses TRBV20-1 and TRBJ2-3; D might be TRBD1 or TRBD2, each matching 6 bases. V lost 7 bases and J 3 bases, leaving 14 bases between the germline ends. This CDR3 region has 13 residues. CDR1 DFQATT and CDR2 SNEGSKA come from the germline V gene (reference sequence). Here the CDR3 reads CSGWGAGTDTQYF. The CDR3 bases are TGCAGTGGTTGGGGGGCCGGGACAGATACGCAGTATTTT.

The V call is TRBV7-6, the J call TRBJ2-5, with 11 nucleotides matching TRBD1. This CDR3 is built from 15 residues. Germline values: CDR1 SGHVS, CDR2 FNYEAQ. The ends lost 7 bases at V and 5 bases at J; junction bases unmatched: 9. DNA of the CDR3: TGTGCCAGCATCTTTGGGACAGGGGGATCGGAGACCCAGTACTTC. Its protein product is CASIFGTGGSETQYF.

This clonotype was recorded at least ten times. This rearrangement joins TRBV11-2 to TRBJ2-2, with a possible D match to TRBD2 (5 bases). Trimming stripped 3 bases from V and 7 bases from J, with 21 bases between. Per the germline V gene, CDR1 is SGHAT and CDR2 is FQNNGV. CDR3 size: 17 residues. In DNA, the CDR3 is TGTGCCAGCAGCTTGAGGGTTGGAGCCCTCCAAAGCGGGGAGCTGTTTTTT. Encoded protein: CASSLRVGALQSGELFF. The complete variable domain, with remaining parts taken from reference TRBV11-2 and TRBJ2-2, reads EAGVAQSPRYKIIEKRQSVAFWCNPISGHATLYWYQQILGQGPKLLIQFQNNGVVDDSQLPKDRFSAERLKGVDSTLKIQPAKLEDSAVYLCASSLRVGALQSGELFFGEGSRLTVL.

In this sample, this clonotype turned up a few times. Written as DNA, the CDR3 is TGTGCCAGCAGGGACAGGGGGCGTTACGAGCAGTACTTC. It codes for CASRDRGRYEQYF. This rearrangement joins TRBV6-1 to TRBJ2-7, with 11 bases identical to TRBD1. CDR1 and CDR2 from the germline V gene are MNHNS and SASEGT. CDR3 length equals 13 residues. The V gene end was trimmed by 6 bases and the J gene end by 4 bases; junction bases not matched to a gene: 2.

This clonotype has ten or more counts. This chain joins TRBV5-1 and TRBJ2-5, with D perhaps assigned TRBD1 or TRBD2 (5 bases each). The germline V gene encodes CDR1 SGHRS and CDR2 YFSETQ. CDR3 length: 17 amino acids. The germline V and J ends were trimmed by 2 bases and 4 bases, with 21 bases remaining between them. The CDR3 DNA is TGCGCCAGCAGCTTTGGGACCGGGACCTCTTTACGAGAGACCCAGTACTTC. Translation: CASSFGTGTSLRETQYF.

This chain links TRBV3-1 with TRBJ1-1; TRBD1 might be the D (5 bases). Trimming stripped 8 bases from V and 5 bases from J, with 15 bases between. The V gene's germline CDR1 is LGHDT and CDR2 YNNKEL (reference sequence). The CDR3 consists of 13 residues. The CDR3 reads CASRLAEGTEAFF. CDR3 sequence (DNA): TGTGCCAGCCGTCTCGCCGAGGGGACTGAAGCTTTCTTT.

This clonotype was counted at least ten times. V usage is TRBV5-1 and J usage is TRBJ2-3; D may be TRBD1 (7 bases). CDR3 length: 14 residues. CDR1 is SGHRS, CDR2 YFSETQ, per germline. Trimming shortened V by 6 bases and J by 2 bases, and 13 bases separated the two germline ends. The DNA for the CDR3 is TGCGCCAGCACCCAGGGGGGCCCCACAGATACGCAGTATTTT. This gives the protein CASTQGGPTDTQYF.

This clonotype came up a few times. CDR3 sequence (DNA): TGTGCCAGCAGTCAGGGACTAGCGGGAGGAGAGGTGGAGACCCAGTACTTC. Residues: CASSQGLAGGEVETQYF. V usage is TRBV28 and J usage is TRBJ2-5, with TRBD2 identical over 15 bases. Germline CDR1 is MDHEN and CDR2 is SYDVKM. This CDR3 spans 17 amino acids. V lost 5 bases, J lost 5 bases, and 9 bases stayed unmatched.

This clonotype was detected only a few times. The rearrangement joins TRBV12-3 or TRBV12-4 to TRBJ1-2; D gene ambiguous. This CDR3 spans 12 amino acids. Between the trimmed V and J ends, which lost 3 bases and 2 bases, there was a span of 4 bases. In nucleotides, the CDR3 is TGTGCCAGCAGTTTCCACAACTATGGCTACACCTTC. It translates to CASSFHNYGYTF.

This clonotype was observed at least ten times. V usage is TRBV4-1 and J usage is TRBJ1-5, with no clear D. Trimming pared 3 bases from V and 1 base from J, leaving 16 bases between. CDR3 length: 17 amino acids. CDR1 is MGHRA and CDR2 is YSYEKL in the germline V gene. CDR3: CASSHGVSQRSNQPQHF. CDR3 bases: TGCGCCAGCAGCCACGGCGTCAGTCAAAGGAGCAATCAGCCCCAGCATTTT.

This clonotype was seen only a few times. This chain connects TRBV5-1 to TRBJ2-2; 10 nucleotides match TRBD2. Losses at the gene ends were 2 bases for V and 1 base for J; bases not matched to a gene: 5. CDR1 and CDR2 (germline): SGHRS, YFSETQ. The CDR3 contains 17 residues. CDR3 loop: CASSLPTSGVNTGELFF. The CDR3 region has the DNA TGCGCCAGCAGCTTACCAACTAGCGGGGTGAACACCGGGGAGCTGTTTTTT.

On this clonotype: The junction does not match germline at one end; this may be a read error. The chain carries TRBV7-7 and TRBJ2-3; D may be TRBD2 (6 bases). CDR3 length equals 13 residues. Germline assignment: CDR1 SSHAT and CDR2 FNYEAQ (reference sequence). In nucleotides, the CDR3 is TGTGCTAGCAGCCCCGGAGGGCGAGATACGCAGTATTTT. Its translation is CASSPGGRDTQYF.